The clone carrying this TCR beta chain was seen ten or more times. Its antigen is not known. This CDR3 has 11 amino acids. CDR1 and CDR2 (germline): SGHVS, FQNEAQ. The V gene lost 5 bases and the J gene lost 5 bases, with 6 bases spanning the gap. The sample is drawn from a study of CD8 T cells in ankylosing spondylitis. Quantitative 5'-RACE was performed with molecular barcodes, and it yielded the TCR beta libraries. TCRdb re-called the 5' RACE reads through MiXCR, storing one row per CDR3 protein. The table shows some 250,000 distinct CDR3 sequences, with roughly a quarter occurring only once. Study observations and caveats: Disease-linked clones displayed a CD8+ phenotype and appeared relatively rarely in peripheral blood.

What was sequenced was blood, either unsorted or a sorted T cell fraction (not recorded which). This sequence originates from a male donor with ankylosing spondylitis or in good health (not recorded which). V gene TRBV7-8 combines with J gene TRBJ2-5, with D uncertain. CDR3 protein: CASSPAETQYF. The CDR3 DNA reads TGTGCCAGCAGCCCCGCGGAGACCCAGTACTTC.